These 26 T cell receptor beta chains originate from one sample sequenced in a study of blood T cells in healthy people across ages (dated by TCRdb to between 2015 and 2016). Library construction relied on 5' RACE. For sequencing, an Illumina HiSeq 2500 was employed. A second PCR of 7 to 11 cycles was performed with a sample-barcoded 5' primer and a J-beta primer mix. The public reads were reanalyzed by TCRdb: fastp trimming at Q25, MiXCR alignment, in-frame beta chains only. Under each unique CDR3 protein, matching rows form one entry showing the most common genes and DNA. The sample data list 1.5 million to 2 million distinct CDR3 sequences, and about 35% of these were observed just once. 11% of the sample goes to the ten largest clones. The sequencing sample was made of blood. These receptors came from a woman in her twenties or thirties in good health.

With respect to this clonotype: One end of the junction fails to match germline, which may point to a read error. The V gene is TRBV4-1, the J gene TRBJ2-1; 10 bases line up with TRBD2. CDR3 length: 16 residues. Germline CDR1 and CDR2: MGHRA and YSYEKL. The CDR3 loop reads CASSHLKRGGRNEQFF. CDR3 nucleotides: TGCGCCAGTAGCCATCTGAAGCGGGGGGGCCGCAATGAGCAGTTCTTC.

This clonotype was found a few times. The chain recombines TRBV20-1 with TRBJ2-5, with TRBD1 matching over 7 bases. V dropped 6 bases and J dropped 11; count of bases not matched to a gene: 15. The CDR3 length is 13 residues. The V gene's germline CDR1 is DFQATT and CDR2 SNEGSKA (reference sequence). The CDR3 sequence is CSAALRGQGEQYF. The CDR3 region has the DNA TGCAGTGCCGCGTTAAGGGGGCAGGGGGAGCAGTACTTC.

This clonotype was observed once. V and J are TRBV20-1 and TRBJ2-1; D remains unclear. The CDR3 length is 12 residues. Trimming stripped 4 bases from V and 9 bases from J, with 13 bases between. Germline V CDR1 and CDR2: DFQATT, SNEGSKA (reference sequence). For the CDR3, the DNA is TGCAGTGCTAACGGCCCCGAGGCTGAGCAGTTCTTC. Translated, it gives CSANGPEAEQFF.

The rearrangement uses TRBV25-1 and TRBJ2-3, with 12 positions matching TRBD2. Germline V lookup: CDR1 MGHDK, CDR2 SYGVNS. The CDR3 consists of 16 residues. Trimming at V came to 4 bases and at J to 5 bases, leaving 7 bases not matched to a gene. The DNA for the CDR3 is TGTGCCAGCAGTGCTCCGGGACTAGCGGGTGTAGATACGCAGTATTTT. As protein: CASSAPGLAGVDTQYF.

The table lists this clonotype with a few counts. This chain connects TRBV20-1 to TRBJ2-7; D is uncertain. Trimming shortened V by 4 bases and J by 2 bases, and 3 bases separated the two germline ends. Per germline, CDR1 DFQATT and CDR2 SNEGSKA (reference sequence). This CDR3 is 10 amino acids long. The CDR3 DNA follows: TGCAGTGCTAACACCTACGAGCAGTACTTC. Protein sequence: CSANTYEQYF.

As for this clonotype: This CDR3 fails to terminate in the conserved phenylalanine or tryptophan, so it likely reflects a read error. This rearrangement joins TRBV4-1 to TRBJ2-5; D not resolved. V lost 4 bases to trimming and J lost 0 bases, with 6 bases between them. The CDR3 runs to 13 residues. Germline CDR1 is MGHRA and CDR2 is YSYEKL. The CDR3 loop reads CASSLGHQETQYY. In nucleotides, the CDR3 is TGCGCCAGCAGCCTAGGACACCAAGAGACCCAGTACTAC.

CDR3 nucleotide sequence: TGCGCCAGCAGCTCCGTGGGGGGGCATGGCTACACCTTC. Its translation is CASSSVGGHGYTF. The chain has TRBV5-1 and TRBJ1-2; D may be TRBD1 (6 bases). Germline CDR1 reads SGHRS; CDR2 reads YFSETQ. The germline V and J ends were trimmed by 3 bases and 6 bases, with 12 bases remaining between them. There are 13 residues in the CDR3. Together with reference TRBV5-1 and TRBJ1-2, the CDR3 gives the full variable domain: KAGVTQTPRYLIKTRGQQVTLSCSPISGHRSVSWYQQTPGQGLQFLFEYFSETQRNKGNFPGRFSGRQFSNSRSEMNVSTLELGDSALYLCASSSVGGHGYTFGSGTRLTVV.

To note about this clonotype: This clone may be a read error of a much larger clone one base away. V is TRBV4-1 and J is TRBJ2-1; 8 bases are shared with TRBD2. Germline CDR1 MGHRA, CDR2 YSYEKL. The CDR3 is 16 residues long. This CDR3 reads CASSPRLALTNNGQFF. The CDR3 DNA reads TGCGCCAGCAGCCCACGACTAGCGCTTACTAACAATGGGCAGTTCTTC.

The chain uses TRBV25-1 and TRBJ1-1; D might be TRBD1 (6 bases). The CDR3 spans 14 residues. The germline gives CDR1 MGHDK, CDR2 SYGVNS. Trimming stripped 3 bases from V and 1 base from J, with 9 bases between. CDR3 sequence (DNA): TGTGCCAGCAGTGAGACAGGCCAGAACACTGAAGCTTTCTTT. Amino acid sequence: CASSETGQNTEAFF.

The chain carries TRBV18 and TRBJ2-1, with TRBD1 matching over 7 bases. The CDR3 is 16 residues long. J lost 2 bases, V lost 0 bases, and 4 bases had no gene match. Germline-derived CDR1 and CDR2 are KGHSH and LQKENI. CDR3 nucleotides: TGTGCCAGCTCACCACCGCGACAGGGACCCTACAATGAGCAGTTCTTC. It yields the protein CASSPPRQGPYNEQFF.

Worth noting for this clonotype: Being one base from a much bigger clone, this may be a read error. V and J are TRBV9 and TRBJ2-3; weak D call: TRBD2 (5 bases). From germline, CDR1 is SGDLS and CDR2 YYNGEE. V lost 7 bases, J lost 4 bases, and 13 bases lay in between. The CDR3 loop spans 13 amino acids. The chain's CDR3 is CASGDSVADTQYF. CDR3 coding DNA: TGTGCCAGCGGCGATAGCGTCGCAGATACGCAGTATTTT.

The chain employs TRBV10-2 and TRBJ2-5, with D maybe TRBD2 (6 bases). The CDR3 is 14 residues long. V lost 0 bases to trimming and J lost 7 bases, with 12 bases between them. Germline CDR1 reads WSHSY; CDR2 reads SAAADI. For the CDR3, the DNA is TGCGCCAGCAGTGAGTCCTTGGGGGGTGGGACCCAGTACTTC. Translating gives CASSESLGGGTQYF.

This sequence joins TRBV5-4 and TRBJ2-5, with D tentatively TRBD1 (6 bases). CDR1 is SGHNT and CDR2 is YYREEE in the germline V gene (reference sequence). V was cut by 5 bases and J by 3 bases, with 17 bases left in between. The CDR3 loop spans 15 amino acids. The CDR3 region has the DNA TGTGCCAGCAGGATACAGGGAAAAGGGAAAGAGACCCAGTACTTC. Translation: CASRIQGKGKETQYF.

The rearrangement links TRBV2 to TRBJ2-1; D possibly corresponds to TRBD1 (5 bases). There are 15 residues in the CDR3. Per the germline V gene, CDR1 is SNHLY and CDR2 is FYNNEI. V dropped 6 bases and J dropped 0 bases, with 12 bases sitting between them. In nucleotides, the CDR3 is TGTGCCAGCAGAAGGGGCCTCAGCTCCTACAATGAGCAGTTCTTC. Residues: CASRRGLSSYNEQFF.

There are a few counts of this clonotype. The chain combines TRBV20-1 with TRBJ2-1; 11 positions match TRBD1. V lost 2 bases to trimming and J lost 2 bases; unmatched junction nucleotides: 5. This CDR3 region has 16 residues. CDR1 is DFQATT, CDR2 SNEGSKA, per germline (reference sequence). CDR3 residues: CSARPVGQGAYNEQFF. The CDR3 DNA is TGCAGTGCTAGACCCGTGGGACAGGGGGCCTACAATGAGCAGTTCTTC.

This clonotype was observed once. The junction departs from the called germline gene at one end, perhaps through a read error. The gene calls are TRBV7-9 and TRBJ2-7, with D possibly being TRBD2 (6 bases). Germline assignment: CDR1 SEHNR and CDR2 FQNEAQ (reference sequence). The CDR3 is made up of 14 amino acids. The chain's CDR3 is CANSLGGASYEQYF. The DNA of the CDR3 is TGTGCCAACAGCTTAGGAGGGGCGAGCTACGAGCAGTACTTC.

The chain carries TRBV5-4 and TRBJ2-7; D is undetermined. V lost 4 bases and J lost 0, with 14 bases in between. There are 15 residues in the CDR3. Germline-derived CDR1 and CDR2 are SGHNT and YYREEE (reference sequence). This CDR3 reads CASSHTKTGSYEQYF. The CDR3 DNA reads TGTGCCAGCAGCCACACAAAGACGGGCTCCTACGAGCAGTACTTC. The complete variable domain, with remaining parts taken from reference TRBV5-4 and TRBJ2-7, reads ETGVTQSPTHLIKTRGQQVTLRCSSQSGHNTVSWYQQALGQGPQFIFQYYREEENGRGNFPPRFSGLQFPNYSSELNVNALELDDSALYLCASSHTKTGSYEQYFGPGTRLTVT.

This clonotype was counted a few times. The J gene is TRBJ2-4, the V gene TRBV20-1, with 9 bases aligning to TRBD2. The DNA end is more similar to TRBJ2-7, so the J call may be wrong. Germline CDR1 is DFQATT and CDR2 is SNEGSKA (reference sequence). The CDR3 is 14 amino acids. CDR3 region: CSATTSGTSYEQYF. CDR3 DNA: TGCAGTGCGACGACTAGCGGAACCTCCTACGAGCAGTACTTC.

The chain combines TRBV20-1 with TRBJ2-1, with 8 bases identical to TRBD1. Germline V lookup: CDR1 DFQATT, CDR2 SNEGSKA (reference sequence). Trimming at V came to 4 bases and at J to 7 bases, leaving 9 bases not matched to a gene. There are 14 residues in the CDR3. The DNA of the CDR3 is TGCAGTGCTACACGAGCAGGGGGCACAAATGAGCAGTTCTTC. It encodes CSATRAGGTNEQFF.

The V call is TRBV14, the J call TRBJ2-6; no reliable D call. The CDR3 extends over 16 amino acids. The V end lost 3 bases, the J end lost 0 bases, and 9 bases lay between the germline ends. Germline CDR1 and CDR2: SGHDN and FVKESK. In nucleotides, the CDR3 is TGTGCCAGCAGCCATCTGGGTAGCTCTGGGGCCAACGTCCTGACTTTC. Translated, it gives CASSHLGSSGANVLTF.

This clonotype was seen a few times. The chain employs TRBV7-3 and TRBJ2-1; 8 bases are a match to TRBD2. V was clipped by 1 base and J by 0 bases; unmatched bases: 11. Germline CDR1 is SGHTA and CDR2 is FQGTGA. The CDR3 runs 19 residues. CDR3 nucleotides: TGTGCCAGCAGCTTAAGCGTCAGCGGGGGCCGGAGCTCCTACAATGAGCAGTTCTTC. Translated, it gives CASSLSVSGGRSSYNEQFF.

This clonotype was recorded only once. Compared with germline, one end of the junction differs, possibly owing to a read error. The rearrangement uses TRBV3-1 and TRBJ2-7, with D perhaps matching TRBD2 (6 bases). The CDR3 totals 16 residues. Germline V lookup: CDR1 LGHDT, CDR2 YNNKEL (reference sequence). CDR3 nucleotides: TGTGCCGGCAGCCGGAAGGTGGGGGGTTTCTCCTACGAGCAGTACTTC. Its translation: CAGSRKVGGFSYEQYF.

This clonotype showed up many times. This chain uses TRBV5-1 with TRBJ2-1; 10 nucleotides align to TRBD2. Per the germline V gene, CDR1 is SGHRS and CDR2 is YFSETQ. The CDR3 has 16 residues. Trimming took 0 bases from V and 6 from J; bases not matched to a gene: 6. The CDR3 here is CASSLVPSGSVNEQFF. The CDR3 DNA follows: TGCGCCAGCAGCTTGGTTCCTAGCGGGAGTGTCAATGAGCAGTTCTTC.

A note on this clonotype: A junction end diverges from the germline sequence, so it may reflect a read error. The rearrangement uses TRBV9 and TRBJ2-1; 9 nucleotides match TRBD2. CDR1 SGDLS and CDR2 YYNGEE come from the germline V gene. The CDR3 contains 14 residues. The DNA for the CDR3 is TGTGCCAGTAGCGGGGGCGCTATTAGGGATGAGCAGTTCTTC. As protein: CASSGGAIRDEQFF.

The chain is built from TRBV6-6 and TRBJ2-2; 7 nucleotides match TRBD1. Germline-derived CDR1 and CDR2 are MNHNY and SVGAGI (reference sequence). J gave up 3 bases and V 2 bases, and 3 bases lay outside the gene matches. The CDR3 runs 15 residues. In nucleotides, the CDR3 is TGTGCCAGCAGTTACGACAGGGTGGACACCGGGGAGCTGTTTTTT. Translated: CASSYDRVDTGELFF.

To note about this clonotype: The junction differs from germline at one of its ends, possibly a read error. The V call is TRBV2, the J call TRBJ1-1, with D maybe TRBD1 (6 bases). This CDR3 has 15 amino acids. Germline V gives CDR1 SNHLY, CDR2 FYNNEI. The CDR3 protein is CASSARMGAFTEAFF. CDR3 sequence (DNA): TGTGCCAGCAGTGCCCGTATGGGGGCGTTCACTGAAGCCTTCTTT.